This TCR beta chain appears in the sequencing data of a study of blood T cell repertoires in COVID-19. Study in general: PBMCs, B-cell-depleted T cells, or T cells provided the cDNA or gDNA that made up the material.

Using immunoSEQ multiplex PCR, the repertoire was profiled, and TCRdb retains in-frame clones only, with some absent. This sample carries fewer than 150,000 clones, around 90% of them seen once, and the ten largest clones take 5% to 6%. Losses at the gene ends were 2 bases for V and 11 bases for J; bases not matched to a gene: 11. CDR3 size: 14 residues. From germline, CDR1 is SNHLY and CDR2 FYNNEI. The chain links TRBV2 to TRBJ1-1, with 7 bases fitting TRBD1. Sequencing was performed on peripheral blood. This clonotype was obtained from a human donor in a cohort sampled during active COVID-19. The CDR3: CASSESGTVRRAFF. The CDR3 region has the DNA TGTGCCAGCAGTGAATCCGGGACAGTTAGGAGGGCTTTCTTT.